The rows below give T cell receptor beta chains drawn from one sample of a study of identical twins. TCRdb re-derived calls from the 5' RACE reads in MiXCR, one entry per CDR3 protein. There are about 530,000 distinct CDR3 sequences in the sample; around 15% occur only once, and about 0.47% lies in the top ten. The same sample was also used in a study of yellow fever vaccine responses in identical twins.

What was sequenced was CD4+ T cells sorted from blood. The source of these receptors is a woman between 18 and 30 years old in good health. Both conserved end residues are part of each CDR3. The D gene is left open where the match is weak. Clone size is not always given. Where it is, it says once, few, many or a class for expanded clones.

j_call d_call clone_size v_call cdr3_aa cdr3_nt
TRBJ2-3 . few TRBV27 CASSLSGKQYF TGTGCCAGCAGTTTGAGCGGCAAGCAGTATTTT
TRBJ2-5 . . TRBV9 CASSPNVVLETQYF TGTGCCAGCAGCCCCAACGTAGTGTTAGAGACCCAGTACTTC
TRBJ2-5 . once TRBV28 CASTRAWARETQYF TGTGCCAGCACTAGGGCCTGGGCAAGGGAGACCCAGTACTTC
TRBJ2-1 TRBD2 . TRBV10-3 CASRDSGASYNEQFF TGTGCCAGTCGAGATAGCGGGGCCTCCTACAATGAGCAGTTCTTC
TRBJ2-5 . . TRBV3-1 CASSQNPGHQETQYF TGTGCCAGCAGCCAAAATCCGGGGCACCAAGAGACCCAGTACTTC
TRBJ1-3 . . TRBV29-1 CSVDGGRRNTIYF TGCAGCGTTGATGGGGGGAGAAGAAACACCATATATTTT
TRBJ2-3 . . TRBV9 CASSVLPMTDTQYF TGTGCCAGCAGCGTACTACCGATGACAGATACGCAGTATTTT
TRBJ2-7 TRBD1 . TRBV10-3 CAISYDRDYEQYF TGTGCCATCAGTTACGACAGGGACTACGAGCAGTACTTC
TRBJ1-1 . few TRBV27 CASRARGNTEAFF TGTGCCAGCAGGGCCCGGGGGAACACTGAAGCTTTCTTT
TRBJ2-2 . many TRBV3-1 CASSPQYGELFF TGTGCCAGCAGCCCGCAATACGGGGAGCTGTTTTTT
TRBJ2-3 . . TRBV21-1 CASSKVVGGAIGGTDTQYF TGTGCCAGCAGCAAAGTTGTCGGGGGGGCAATTGGGGGCACAGATACGCAGTATTTT
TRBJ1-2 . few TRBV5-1 CASSWGTEYGYTF TGCGCCAGCAGCTGGGGGACGGAGTATGGCTACACCTTC
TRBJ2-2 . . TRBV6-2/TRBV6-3 CASSYKQIAGELFF TGTGCCAGCAGTTACAAGCAGATTGCCGGGGAGCTGTTTTTT
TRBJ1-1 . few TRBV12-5 CASVGRSYTEAFF TGTGCTAGTGTAGGACGGAGCTACACTGAAGCTTTCTTT
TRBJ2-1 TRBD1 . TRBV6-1 CASRGQGIGNEQFF TGTGCCAGCAGGGGACAGGGTATTGGCAATGAGCAGTTCTTC
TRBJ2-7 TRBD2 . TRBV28 CASSYTPGLFYEQYF TGTGCCAGCAGTTACACGCCGGGACTATTCTACGAGCAGTACTTC
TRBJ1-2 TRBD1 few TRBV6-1 CASSRDRGRKGYTF TGTGCCAGCAGTCGGGACAGGGGAAGGAAAGGCTACACCTTC
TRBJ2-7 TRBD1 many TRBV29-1 CSVEGQGVYEQYF TGCAGCGTTGAGGGACAGGGTGTCTACGAGCAGTACTTC
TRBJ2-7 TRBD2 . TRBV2 CASSAGLAVSYEQYF TGTGCCAGCAGTGCGGGACTAGCGGTCTCCTACGAGCAGTACTTC
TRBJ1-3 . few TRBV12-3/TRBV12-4 CASSPQEVGNTIYF TGTGCCAGCAGCCCACAGGAAGTTGGAAACACCATATATTTT
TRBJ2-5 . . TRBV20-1 CSAIGGSQETQYF TGCAGTGCTATAGGTGGGAGCCAAGAGACCCAGTACTTC
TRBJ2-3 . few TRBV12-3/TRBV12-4 CASSLGHGIGTDTQYF TGTGCCAGCAGTTTAGGGCACGGGATTGGCACAGATACGCAGTATTTT
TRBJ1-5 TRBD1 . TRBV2 CASSEDRGLQPQHF TGTGCCAGCAGTGAGGACAGGGGGCTGCAGCCCCAGCATTTT
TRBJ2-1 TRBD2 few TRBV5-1 CASSLMTSGGNNEQFF TGCGCCAGCAGCTTGATGACTAGCGGGGGGAACAATGAGCAGTTCTTC
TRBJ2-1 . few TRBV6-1 CASRGGRVYNEQFF TGTGCCAGCAGGGGGGGAAGAGTTTACAATGAGCAGTTCTTC
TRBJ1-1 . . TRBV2 CASSEQEPTEAFF TGTGCCAGCAGTGAACAGGAACCAACTGAAGCTTTCTTT
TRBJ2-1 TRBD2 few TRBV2 CASSGTSGRSYNEQFF TGTGCCAGCAGTGGGACTAGCGGGAGATCCTACAATGAGCAGTTCTTC
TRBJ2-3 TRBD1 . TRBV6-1 CASSANLRGQGTDTQYF TGTGCCAGCAGTGCGAACTTAAGGGGACAGGGCACAGATACGCAGTATTTT
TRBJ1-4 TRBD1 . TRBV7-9 CASSLQGAANEKLFF TGTGCCAGCAGCTTACAGGGGGCGGCTAATGAAAAACTGTTTTTT
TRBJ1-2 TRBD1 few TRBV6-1 CASSIRTGAPPYGYTF TGTGCCAGCAGCATCCGGACAGGGGCCCCTCCTTATGGCTACACCTTC
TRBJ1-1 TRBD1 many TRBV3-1 CASSRGTANTEAFF TGTGCCAGCAGCCGTGGGACAGCTAACACTGAAGCTTTCTTT
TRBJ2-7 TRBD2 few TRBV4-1 CASSQSPRLAGMYEQYF TGCGCCAGCAGCCAATCCCCCCGGCTAGCGGGGATGTACGAGCAGTACTTC
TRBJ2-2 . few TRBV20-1 CSAPGRIRGELFF TGCAGTGCCCCGGGACGGATACGCGGGGAGCTGTTTTTT
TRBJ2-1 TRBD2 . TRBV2 CASSAGGLAGGGEQFF TGTGCCAGCAGTGCGGGGGGACTAGCGGGAGGAGGTGAGCAGTTCTTC
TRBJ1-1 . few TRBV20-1 CSASDSGGLNTEAFF TGCAGTGCTAGTGATTCCGGAGGTTTGAACACTGAAGCTTTCTTT
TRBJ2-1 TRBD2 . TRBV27 CASSSGAGGSHNEQFF TGTGCCAGCAGCTCCGGGGCGGGGGGCTCCCACAATGAGCAGTTCTTC
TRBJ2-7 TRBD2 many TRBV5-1 CASSLDLAGVYEQYF TGCGCCAGCAGCTTGGATCTAGCGGGAGTCTACGAGCAGTACTTC
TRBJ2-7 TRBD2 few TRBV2 CASKFALAGDEQYF TGTGCCAGCAAGTTTGCCCTAGCGGGAGACGAGCAGTACTTC
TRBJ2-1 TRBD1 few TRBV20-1 CSASRGSNEQFF TGCAGTGCTAGCAGGGGGTCCAATGAGCAGTTCTTC
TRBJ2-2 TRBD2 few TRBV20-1 CSVLAGVTGELFF TGCAGTGTGCTAGCGGGGGTCACCGGGGAGCTGTTTTTT